This T cell receptor (beta chain) was retrieved from a study of early T cells in non-severe SARS-CoV-2 infection. Study in general: Sequencing of unsorted whole blood was done on bulk RNA, leaving chains unpaired.

This clonotype was observed a few times. Tagging with unique molecular identifiers was applied to individual cDNA molecules. TCRdb re-analysed the 5' RACE reads in MiXCR, keeping a single row per CDR3 protein. The sample yields around 26,000 distinct CDR3 sequences, approximately 4.8% seen once. Germline V gene data show CDR1 as SGHAT and CDR2 as FQNNGV. The CDR3 runs to 14 residues. The V gene lost 5 bases and the J gene lost 0 bases, with 11 bases spanning the gap. Material: whole blood. V and J are TRBV11-2 and TRBJ2-7; the D is unclear. The origin of this receptor is an adult who was a healthcare worker with PCR-confirmed SARS-CoV-2 infection or an uninfected control (not recorded which). This chain's CDR3 is CASSLTTVSYEQYF. CDR3 sequence (DNA): TGTGCCAGCAGCCTTACGACTGTCTCCTACGAGCAGTACTTC.